This is a list of T cell receptor beta chains from one sample in a study of neurological immune-mediated disorders. TCRdb re-derived calls from the 5' RACE reads in MiXCR, one entry per CDR3 protein. The sample holds about 71,000 distinct CDR3 sequences; about 13% are singletons and the top ten take around 4.3%. Specimen: PBMCs. The origin of the receptors is a female donor with HTLV-1-associated myelopathy (HAM/TSP). Both conserved end residues are part of each CDR3. A D gene is named only where the DNA matches it firmly. Some rows mark clone size as missing; the rest say once, few, many or name a class of expanded clone.

CDR3 DNA,CDR3 protein,J gene,V gene,D gene,clone size
TGTGTCGTAAGGACAGGGGACCAAGAGACCCAGTACTTC,CVVRTGDQETQYF,TRBJ2-5,TRBV10-3,TRBD1,-
TGTGCCTCCAGGACAGCAGCCTATGGCTACACCTTC,CASRTAAYGYTF,TRBJ1-2,TRBV30,-,many
TGCGCCAGCAGCTTGGCCCAGACGGGAGGGACCATATATTTT,CASSLAQTGGTIYF,TRBJ1-3,TRBV5-1,-,many
TGCGCCAGCAGCTCGACAGGGGGTGAAGAGACCCAGTACTTC,CASSSTGGEETQYF,TRBJ2-5,TRBV5-1,TRBD1,many
TGCAGTGCAATTTCTCCACTAGCGGGGGGGGAAGAGACCCAGTACTTC,CSAISPLAGGEETQYF,TRBJ2-5,TRBV20-1,TRBD2,many
TGCAGTGCTAGAGATGGGACAAAGAACTACGAGCAGTACTTC,CSARDGTKNYEQYF,TRBJ2-7,TRBV20-1,-,-
TGCGCCAGCAGCTTGGGGCAGTTCACAGATACGCAGTATTTT,CASSLGQFTDTQYF,TRBJ2-3,TRBV5-1,-,many
TGTGCCAGCAGTTACTCCGAAGGCTATGGCTACACCTTC,CASSYSEGYGYTF,TRBJ1-2,TRBV6-5,-,many
TGCAGTGCTAGAGGACAGGGGGCCCACGAGCAGTACTTC,CSARGQGAHEQYF,TRBJ2-7,TRBV20-1,TRBD1,many
TGTGCCAGCAGCCAAGAAATAGGCCGGGAACTTTGGAGCACTGAAGCTTTCTTT,CASSQEIGRELWSTEAFF,TRBJ1-1,TRBV4-2,-,many
TGTGCCAGCAGTGGGGGTCTGGGGTCCTATGGCTACACCTTC,CASSGGLGSYGYTF,TRBJ1-2,TRBV25-1,-,medium-sized
TGCGCCAGCAGCTTGGTGCTAGCGGGAGAGACCCAGTACTTC,CASSLVLAGETQYF,TRBJ2-5,TRBV5-1,TRBD2,-
TGTGCCAGCAGTTCTCGGGACCTAAATTCACCCCTCCACTTT,CASSSRDLNSPLHF,TRBJ1-6,TRBV12-3/TRBV12-4,-,many
TGCAGTGCTAGAGATGGGCTTAACACTGAAGCTTTCTTT,CSARDGLNTEAFF,TRBJ1-1,TRBV20-1,-,-
TGCAGCGTTGTAGGAGAGACCCAGTACTTC,CSVVGETQYF,TRBJ2-5,TRBV29-1,-,-
TGCGCCAGCAGCCACCGCCTGACTAGCCTAGATACGCAGTATTTT,CASSHRLTSLDTQYF,TRBJ2-3,TRBV4-1,TRBD2,many
TGTGCCAGCAGTTACTTGAGGGCTAGCTGGGCGTCCTACAATGAGCAGTTCTTC,CASSYLRASWASYNEQFF,TRBJ2-1,TRBV6-6,-,many
TGCGCCAGCAGCTTGGACCTAGCGGGGGTATACGAGCAGTACTTC,CASSLDLAGVYEQYF,TRBJ2-7,TRBV5-1,TRBD2,many
TGTGCCAGCAGTGATCGCGTTACCCTCATAAGCTTGACAGGGGATAGCAATCAGCCCCAGCATTTT,CASSDRVTLISLTGDSNQPQHF,TRBJ1-5,TRBV2,TRBD1,many
TGCAGTGCCAAAGGGACTAGCGGGGAAGAGACCCAGTACTTC,CSAKGTSGEETQYF,TRBJ2-5,TRBV20-1,TRBD2,many
TGTGCCAGCAGGCGACTAGCGGGGGGGCCGGGCACCGGGGAGCTGTTTTTT,CASRRLAGGPGTGELFF,TRBJ2-2,TRBV6-6,TRBD2,few
TGCAGTGCTAGTTCCTGGTTGGCAGGGGAGACGCCTGGGGCCAACGTCCTGACTTTC,CSASSWLAGETPGANVLTF,TRBJ2-6,TRBV20-1,-,many